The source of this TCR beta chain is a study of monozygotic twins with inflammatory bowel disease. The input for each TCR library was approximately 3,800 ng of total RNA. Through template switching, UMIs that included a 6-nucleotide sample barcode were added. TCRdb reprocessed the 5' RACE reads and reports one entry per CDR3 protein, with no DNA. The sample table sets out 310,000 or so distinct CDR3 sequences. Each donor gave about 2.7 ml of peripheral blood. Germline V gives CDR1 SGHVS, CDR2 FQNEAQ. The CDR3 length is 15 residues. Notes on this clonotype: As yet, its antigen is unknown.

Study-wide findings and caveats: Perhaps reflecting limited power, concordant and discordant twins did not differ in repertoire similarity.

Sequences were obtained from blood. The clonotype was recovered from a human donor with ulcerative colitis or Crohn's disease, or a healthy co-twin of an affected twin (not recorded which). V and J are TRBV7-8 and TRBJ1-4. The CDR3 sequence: CASSLETATNEKLFF.